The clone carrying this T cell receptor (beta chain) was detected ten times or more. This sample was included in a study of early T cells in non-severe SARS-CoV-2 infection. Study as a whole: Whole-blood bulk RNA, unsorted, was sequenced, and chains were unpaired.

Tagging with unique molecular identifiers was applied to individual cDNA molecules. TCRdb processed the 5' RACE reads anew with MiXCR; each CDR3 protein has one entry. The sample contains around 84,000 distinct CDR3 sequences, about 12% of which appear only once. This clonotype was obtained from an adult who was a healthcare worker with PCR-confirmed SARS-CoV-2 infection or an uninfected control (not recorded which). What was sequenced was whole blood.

The CDR3 nucleotides read TGTGCCAGCAGTTACCCTGCGGGCGACCGGGCCCAAGAGACCCAGTACTTC. Protein product: CASSYPAGDRAQETQYF. J is TRBJ2-5 and V is TRBV6-6, with a weak D call TRBD2 (5 bases). This CDR3 contains 17 residues. The germline V gene has CDR1 MNHNY and CDR2 SVGAGI (reference sequence). V was cut by 2 bases and J by 1 base, with 17 bases left in between.